Sequencing of this T cell receptor (beta chain) was carried out in a study of cytomegalovirus exposure and HLA in healthy donors. With regard to this clone: The antigen is undetermined.

Findings of the study overall: Presence/absence analyses treated sequencing depth as roughly uniform across donors.

The length of the CDR3 is 12 residues. Germline V CDR1 and CDR2: GTSNPN, SVGIG (reference sequence). V was trimmed by 4 bases and J by 7 bases, leaving 8 bases between them. PCR employed 60 Vbeta and 13 Jbeta primers. TCRdb's copy holds only in-frame clones and misses some; the assay was immunoSEQ multiplex PCR. This sample has 70,000 to 95,000 clones; 79% occur once, and the top ten carry roughly 15%. The sequencing input was PBMCs. The receptor was isolated from a woman aged 40 to 50 in good health and CMV-seropositive. This chain joins TRBV30 and TRBJ1-6; D remains ambiguous. CDR3 residues: CAWKYTNSPLHF. CDR3 in DNA: TGTGCCTGGAAGTACACCAATTCACCCCTCCACTTT.